This T cell receptor (beta chain) stems from a study of shared clonotypes between healthy human individuals. Repertoires were generated with immunoSEQ multiplex PCR, while TCRdb's copy carries only in-frame clones and drops some. Of 1 million to 1.3 million clones in the sample, about four fifths are singletons; the top ten hold roughly 0.61%. V was pared by 8 bases and J by 1 base, with 2 bases of the junction left unmatched. Germline V lookup: CDR1 GTSNPN, CDR2 SVGIG (reference sequence). CDR3 size: 13 residues. The TCR originated in a man aged 18 to 29 in good health. Some clones in this sample may be carry-over from other donors' samples. The sample was memory CD4+ T cells from PBMCs. Subset described: CD45RA-negative fraction. The chain joins TRBV30 to TRBJ2-6, with TRBD1 identical over 7 bases. This CDR3 is CAGRGSGANVLTF. CDR3 nucleotide sequence: TGTGCCGGCAGGGGGTCTGGGGCCAACGTCCTGACTTTC.